The source of this T cell receptor (beta chain) is a study of Graves' ophthalmopathy and Graves' hyperthyroidism. No donor had other autoimmune disease, uncontrolled infection, pregnancy or lactation. A diagnosis was made from clinical symptoms together with serum thyroxine, TRAb, thyroid ultrasound and orbital computed tomography. PBMCs were isolated from a roughly 10 ml sample of fresh peripheral blood. The authors amplified TCR beta CDR3 regions, and they did so from RNA transcripts for repertoire sequencing. The library came from an HTBI-primed first-round RT-PCR and a second-round multiplex PCR. TCRdb independently ran MiXCR on the multiplex PCR reads; one entry per CDR3 protein. The profile covers about 740,000 distinct CDR3 sequences, with roughly two fifths appearing a single time and roughly 46% taken by the ten largest. This CDR3 region has 14 residues. To note about this clonotype: The junction differs from germline at one of its ends, possibly a read error.

V usage is TRBV5-7 and J usage is TRBJ2-7; 8 bases are a match to TRBD1. TRBV5-7 is labeled an ORF, and its function is uncertain. The sample comprised peripheral blood. The source is an adult man with Graves' ophthalmopathy. The CDR3 protein is CTSSSWTGLYEQYF. The DNA for the CDR3 is TGTACCAGCAGCTCCTGGACAGGGCTCTACGAGCAGTACTTC.